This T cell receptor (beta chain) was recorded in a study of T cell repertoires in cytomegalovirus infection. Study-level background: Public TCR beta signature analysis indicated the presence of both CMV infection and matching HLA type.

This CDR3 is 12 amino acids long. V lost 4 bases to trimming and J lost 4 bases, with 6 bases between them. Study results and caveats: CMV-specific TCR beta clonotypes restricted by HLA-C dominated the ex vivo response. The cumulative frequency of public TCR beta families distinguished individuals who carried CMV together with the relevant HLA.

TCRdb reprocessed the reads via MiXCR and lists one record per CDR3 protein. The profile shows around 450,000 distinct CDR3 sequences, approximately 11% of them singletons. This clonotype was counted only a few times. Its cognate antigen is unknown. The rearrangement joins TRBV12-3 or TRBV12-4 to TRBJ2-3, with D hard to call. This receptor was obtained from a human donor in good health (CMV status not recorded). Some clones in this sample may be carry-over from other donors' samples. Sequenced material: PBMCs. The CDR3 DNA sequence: TGTGCCAGCAGTTACCTACCAGATACGCAGTATTTT. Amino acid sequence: CASSYLPDTQYF.